This entry is about one TCR beta chain. A second PCR, run for roughly 7 to 12 cycles, used a sample-barcoded 5' primer plus a J-beta primer mix. TCRdb called the 5' RACE reads again in MiXCR, with one record for every CDR3 protein. Here the sample spans around 870,000 distinct CDR3 sequences, more than 25% being singletons. The sample is drawn from a study of blood T cells in healthy people across ages. Per the germline V gene, CDR1 is SGHTA and CDR2 is FQGNSA. This CDR3 spans 12 amino acids. Sequences were obtained from blood. The clonotype was recovered from an elderly woman in good health. This chain links TRBV7-2 with TRBJ2-5; D gene unclear. The end of the DNA is better explained by TRBJ2-7, so the J call may be wrong. CDR3 residues: CASSSDFSEQYF. CDR3 coding DNA: TGTGCCAGCAGCTCCGACTTTAGCGAGCAGTACTTC.